The text below deals with one T cell receptor beta chain. This sample was taken from a study of blood T cell repertoires in COVID-19. Whole-study context: Material from acute and convalescent COVID-19 was sourced from the United States, Italy and Spain. From T cells, B-cell-depleted T cells, or PBMCs came the material, which was cDNA or gDNA.

The CDR3 runs to 15 residues. Trimming pared 0 bases from V and 4 bases from J, leaving 12 bases between. The germline V gene encodes CDR1 LGHNA and CDR2 YSLEER. Adults between roughly 18 and 89 years of age took part from some 25 US areas. Cohorts were assigned according to the clinical history that participants reported. Assay used: immunoSEQ multiplex PCR; TCRdb lists only in-frame clones, some missing. The data hold some 180,000 clones, with 85% to 90% observed a single time. The chain employs TRBV4-3 and TRBJ1-2, with D unclear. This receptor was identified in a woman between 40 and 50 years old in a cohort exposed to, infected with or recovered from COVID-19 (not recorded which). The specimen sequenced was PBMCs or T cells enriched from blood (not recorded which). CDR3 amino acids: CASSQELRVSYGYTF. CDR3 nucleotide sequence: TGCGCCAGCAGCCAAGAATTGCGGGTGTCCTATGGCTACACCTTC.